The 7 T cell receptor beta chains listed next were all sequenced from one sample in a study of human T cells and chemical hapten exposure. Described time point: pre-sensitization, week 0. Treatment described: therapeutic diphenylcyclopropenone sensitization with weekly scalp DPC. One entry per CDR3 protein results from TCRdb running MiXCR on the RACE reads. Of about 300,000 distinct CDR3 sequences listed, about 5% are singletons. The input for sequencing was whole blood, taken in connection with sensitization to the hapten diphenylcyclopropenone (DPC). The receptor source for this set is a woman aged 18-35 years with alopecia areata. Some clones in this sample may be carry-over from other donors' samples.

This clonotype came up a few times. The CDR3 region has the DNA TGTGCTAGTGGACAGCCCGGGGAGCTGTTTTTT. Translated, it gives CASGQPGELFF. The V call is TRBV12-5, the J call TRBJ2-2; D remains ambiguous. Trimming removed 6 bases at V and 6 bases at J, with 5 bases between. The CDR3 extends over 11 amino acids. CDR1 and CDR2 (germline): LGHNT, FRNRAP.

The chain recombines TRBV5-1 with TRBJ2-1; TRBD1 matches 9 bases. The CDR3 has 15 amino acids. V shed 4 bases and J 8 bases; nucleotides not matched to a gene: 10. The germline V gene encodes CDR1 SGHRS and CDR2 YFSETQ. The DNA for the CDR3 is TGCGCCAGCAGCATCGGACAGGGGAGTACTCATGAGCAGTTCTTC. Protein product: CASSIGQGSTHEQFF.

This clonotype was counted only a few times. This chain connects TRBV7-9 to TRBJ1-2, with a tentative D call TRBD1 (6 bases). The germline V gene encodes CDR1 SEHNR and CDR2 FQNEAQ (reference sequence). V dropped 3 bases and J dropped 4 bases, with 12 bases sitting between them. The CDR3 loop spans 14 amino acids. The CDR3: CASSFSTGTYGYTF. In DNA, the CDR3 is TGTGCCAGCAGCTTCTCTACAGGGACCTATGGCTACACCTTC.

This clonotype has only a few counts. The CDR3 nucleotides are TGTGCCAGCAGCTTAGATGTGCGCACTGAAGCTTTCTTT. Amino acids: CASSLDVRTEAFF. The chain recombines TRBV11-1 with TRBJ1-1, with no clear D. This CDR3 has 13 residues. V gave up 1 base and J gave up 4 bases, with 7 bases separating them. CDR1 and CDR2 from the germline V gene are SGHAT and FQDESV (reference sequence).

The rearrangement links TRBV10-3 to TRBJ2-3; TRBD1 matches at 7 bases. Germline CDR1 is ENHRY and CDR2 is SYGVKD. V shed 6 bases and J 3 bases; nucleotides not matched to a gene: 6. The CDR3 length is 14 residues. As DNA, the CDR3 is TGTGCCATCAGCCCGGGACAGACTACAGATACGCAGTATTTT. Protein sequence: CAISPGQTTDTQYF.

The gene calls are TRBV12-3 or TRBV12-4 and TRBJ1-3; D not certain. CDR3 size: 15 residues. V lost 2 bases and J 0 bases, leaving 8 bases between the germline ends. CDR3 DNA sequence: TGTGCCAGCAGTTTACGTGCAGACTCTGGAAACACCATATATTTT. As protein: CASSLRADSGNTIYF.

This clonotype was seen many times. The rearrangement links TRBV23-1 to TRBJ1-6; D is perhaps TRBD1 (6 bases). TRBV23-1 is labeled an ORF, and its function is uncertain. The CDR3 runs to 19 residues. V lost 4 bases to trimming and J lost 9 bases, with 28 bases between them. CDR3: CASSLGFRGTGITTSPLHF. In DNA, the CDR3 is TGCGCCAGCAGTCTTGGGTTCAGGGGAACGGGTATAACGACTTCACCCCTCCACTTT.